This TCR beta chain was retrieved from a study of blood T cell repertoires in COVID-19. Study information: Acute-phase and convalescent COVID-19 samples originated in the United States, Italy and Spain. PBMCs, B-cell-depleted T cells, or T cells provided the cDNA or gDNA that made up the material.

Assay: immunoSEQ multiplex PCR; the TCRdb copy retains only in-frame clones and omits some. The sample holds over 350,000 clones; roughly 90% are singletons and the top ten take around 0.95%. The CDR3 covers 17 residues. CDR1 is MGHRA and CDR2 is YSYEKL in the germline V gene. Losses at the gene ends were 0 bases for V and 5 bases for J; bases not matched to a gene: 3. Those enrolled, adults aged roughly 18 to 100 years, came from about 24 US areas. Participants had their cohort set by participant-reported clinical history. The rearrangement joins TRBV4-1 to TRBJ2-3, with 15 positions matching TRBD2. Input material: PBMCs or T cells enriched from blood (not recorded which). The TCR comes from a woman aged 25 to 39 with acute COVID-19. CDR3 nucleotides: TGCGCCAGCAGCCAAGATGGGACTAGCGGGGGGATAGATACGCAGTATTTT. This translates into CASSQDGTSGGIDTQYF.